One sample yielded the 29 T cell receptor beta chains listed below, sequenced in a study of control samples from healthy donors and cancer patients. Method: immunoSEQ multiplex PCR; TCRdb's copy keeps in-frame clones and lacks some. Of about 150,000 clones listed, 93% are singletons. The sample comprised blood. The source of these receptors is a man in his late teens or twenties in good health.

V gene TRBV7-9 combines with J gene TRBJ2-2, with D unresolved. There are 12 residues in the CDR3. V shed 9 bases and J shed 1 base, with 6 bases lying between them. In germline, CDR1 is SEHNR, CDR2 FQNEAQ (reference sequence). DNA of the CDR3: TGTGCCAGGGGCGAGAACACCGGGGAGCTGTTTTTT. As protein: CARGENTGELFF.

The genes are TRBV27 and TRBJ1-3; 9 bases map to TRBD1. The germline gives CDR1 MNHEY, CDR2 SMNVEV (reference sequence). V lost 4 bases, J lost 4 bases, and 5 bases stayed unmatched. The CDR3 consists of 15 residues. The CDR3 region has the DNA TGTGCCAGCAGTTCTGGGACAGGGACAGGAAACACCATATATTTT. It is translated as CASSSGTGTGNTIYF.

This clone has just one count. The DNA for the CDR3 is TGTGCCAGCAGCTTAGCCTTTCAGACGAATGAGCAGTTCTTC. This codes for CASSLAFQTNEQFF. The chain couples TRBV7-9 to TRBJ2-1; D unclear. Trimming stripped 0 bases from V and 7 bases from J, with 10 bases between. The CDR3 is made up of 14 amino acids. Germline values: CDR1 SEHNR, CDR2 FQNEAQ (reference sequence).

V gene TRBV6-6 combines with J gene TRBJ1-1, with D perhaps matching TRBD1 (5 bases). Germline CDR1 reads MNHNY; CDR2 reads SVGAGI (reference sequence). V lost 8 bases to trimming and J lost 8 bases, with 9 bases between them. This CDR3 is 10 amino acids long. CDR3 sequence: CASEGPEAFF. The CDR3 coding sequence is TGTGCCAGCGAGGGGCCGGAAGCTTTCTTT.

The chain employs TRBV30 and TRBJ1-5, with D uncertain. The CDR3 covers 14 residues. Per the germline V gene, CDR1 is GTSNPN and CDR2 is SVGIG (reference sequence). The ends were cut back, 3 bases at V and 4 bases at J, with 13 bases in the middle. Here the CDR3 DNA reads TGTGCCTGGAGCGGCTATTCGTTGAATCAGCCCCAGCATTTT. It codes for CAWSGYSLNQPQHF.

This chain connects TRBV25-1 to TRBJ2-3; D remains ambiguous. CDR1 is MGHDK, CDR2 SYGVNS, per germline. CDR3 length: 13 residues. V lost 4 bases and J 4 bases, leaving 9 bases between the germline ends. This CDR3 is CASSAAFSDTQYF. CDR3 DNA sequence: TGTGCCAGCAGTGCCGCCTTCTCAGATACGCAGTATTTT.

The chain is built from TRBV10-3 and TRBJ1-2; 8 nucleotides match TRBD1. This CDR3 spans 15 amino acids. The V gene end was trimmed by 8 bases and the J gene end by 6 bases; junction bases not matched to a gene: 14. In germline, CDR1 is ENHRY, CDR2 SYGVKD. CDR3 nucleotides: TGTGCCATCCCCCGGACAGGGCAATCCATTGATGGCTACACCTTC. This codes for CAIPRTGQSIDGYTF.

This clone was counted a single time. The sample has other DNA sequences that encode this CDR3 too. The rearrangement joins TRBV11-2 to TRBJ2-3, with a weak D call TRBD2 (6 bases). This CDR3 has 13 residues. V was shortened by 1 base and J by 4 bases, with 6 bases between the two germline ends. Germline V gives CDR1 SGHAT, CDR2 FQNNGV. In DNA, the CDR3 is TGTGCCAGCAGCTTAGCGGGGGCAGATACGCAGTATTTT. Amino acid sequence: CASSLAGADTQYF.

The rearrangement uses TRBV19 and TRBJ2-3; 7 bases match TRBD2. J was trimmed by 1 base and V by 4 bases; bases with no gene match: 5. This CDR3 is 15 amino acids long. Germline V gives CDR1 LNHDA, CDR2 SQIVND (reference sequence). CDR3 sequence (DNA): TGTGCCAGTAGTACCCTTGCGGGAGGCACAGATACGCAGTATTTT. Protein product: CASSTLAGGTDTQYF.

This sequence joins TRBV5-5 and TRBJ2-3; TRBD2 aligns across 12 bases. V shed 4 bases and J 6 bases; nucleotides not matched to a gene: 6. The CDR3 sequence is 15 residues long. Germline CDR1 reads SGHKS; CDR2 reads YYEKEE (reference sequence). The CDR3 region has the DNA TGTGCCAGCAGCCCAGGACTAGCGGGGAGTGATACGCAGTATTTT. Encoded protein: CASSPGLAGSDTQYF.

CDR3 loop: CASSQEGVGTSRATQYF. CDR3 nucleotide sequence: TGCGCCAGCAGCCAAGAAGGTGTGGGGACTAGTCGGGCTACGCAGTATTTT. The rearrangement uses TRBV4-1 and TRBJ2-3; 8 nucleotides align to TRBD2. In germline, CDR1 is MGHRA, CDR2 YSYEKL. Trimming removed 0 bases from V and 8 bases from J; junction bases left unmatched: 13. The CDR3 consists of 17 residues.

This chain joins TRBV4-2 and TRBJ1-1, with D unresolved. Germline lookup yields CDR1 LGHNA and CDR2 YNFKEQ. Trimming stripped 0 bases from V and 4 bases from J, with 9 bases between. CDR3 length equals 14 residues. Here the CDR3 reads CASSQDLGSTEAFF. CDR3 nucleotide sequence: TGTGCCAGCAGCCAAGATCTGGGGAGCACTGAAGCTTTCTTT.

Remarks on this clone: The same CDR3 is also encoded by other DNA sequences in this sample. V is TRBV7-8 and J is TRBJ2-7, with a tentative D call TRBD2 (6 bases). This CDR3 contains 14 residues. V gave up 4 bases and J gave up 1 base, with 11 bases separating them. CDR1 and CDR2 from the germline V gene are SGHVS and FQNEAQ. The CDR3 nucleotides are TGTGCCAGCAGCTGGGGGGTGGGGTCCTACGAGCAGTACTTC. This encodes CASSWGVGSYEQYF.

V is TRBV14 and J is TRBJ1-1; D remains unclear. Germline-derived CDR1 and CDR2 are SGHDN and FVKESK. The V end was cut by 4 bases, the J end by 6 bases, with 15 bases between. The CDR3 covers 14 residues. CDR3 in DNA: TGTGCCAGCAGCCTCTGGCGGGATTCGGCTGAAGCTTTCTTT. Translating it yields CASSLWRDSAEAFF.

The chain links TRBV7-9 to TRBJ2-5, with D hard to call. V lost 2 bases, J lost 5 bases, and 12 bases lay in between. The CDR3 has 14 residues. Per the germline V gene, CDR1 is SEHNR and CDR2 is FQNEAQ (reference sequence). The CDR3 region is CASSLMGPGETQYF. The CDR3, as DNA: TGTGCCAGCAGCTTAATGGGCCCTGGGGAGACCCAGTACTTC. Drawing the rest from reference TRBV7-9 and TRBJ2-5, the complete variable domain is DTGVSQNPRHKITKRGQNVTFRCDPISEHNRLYWYRQTLGQGPEFLTYFQNEAQLEKSRLLSDRFSAERPKGSFSTLEIQRTEQGDSAMYLCASSLMGPGETQYFGPGTRLLVL.

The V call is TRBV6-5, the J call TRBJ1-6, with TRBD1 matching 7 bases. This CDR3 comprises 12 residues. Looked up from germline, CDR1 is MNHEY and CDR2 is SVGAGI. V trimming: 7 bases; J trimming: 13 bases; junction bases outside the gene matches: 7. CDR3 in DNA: TGTGCCAGCAATCCAGGGGGTGGTCCCCTCCACTTT. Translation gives CASNPGGGPLHF.

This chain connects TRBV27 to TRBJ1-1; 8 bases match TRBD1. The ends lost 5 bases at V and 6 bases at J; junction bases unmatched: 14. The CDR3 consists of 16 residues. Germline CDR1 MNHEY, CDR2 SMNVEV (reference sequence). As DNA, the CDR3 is TGTGCCAGCAGTCCACGACAGGGGACGTTGGCCGCTGAAGCTTTCTTT. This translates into CASSPRQGTLAAEAFF.

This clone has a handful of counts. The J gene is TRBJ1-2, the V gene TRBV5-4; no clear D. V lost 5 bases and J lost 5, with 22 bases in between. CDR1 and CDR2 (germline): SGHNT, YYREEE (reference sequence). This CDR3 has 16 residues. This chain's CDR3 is CASRREVAVGGYGYTF. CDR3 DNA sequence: TGTGCCAGCAGGAGGGAGGTTGCCGTTGGAGGTTATGGCTACACCTTC.

The CDR3 DNA reads TGTGCCAGCAGCCTCCCGTACTCATCAAGGGGGGAGCAGTACTTC. Translation gives CASSLPYSSRGEQYF. This rearrangement joins TRBV5-6 to TRBJ2-7; D might be TRBD1 (6 bases). CDR3 length: 15 amino acids. Trimming left V 4 bases short and J 7 bases short, with 21 bases between. Germline V gives CDR1 SGHDT, CDR2 YYEEEE. Based on the CDR3 plus reference TRBV5-6 and TRBJ2-7, the full variable domain is DAGVTQSPTHLIKTRGQQVTLRCSPKSGHDTVSWYQQALGQGPQFIFQYYEEEERQRGNFPDRFSGHQFPNYSSELNVNALLLGDSALYLCASSLPYSSRGEQYFGPGTRLTVT.

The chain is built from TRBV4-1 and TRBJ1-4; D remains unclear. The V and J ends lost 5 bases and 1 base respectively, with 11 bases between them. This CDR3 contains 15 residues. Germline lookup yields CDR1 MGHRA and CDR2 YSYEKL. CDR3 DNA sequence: TGCGCCAGCAGCTATCAATTCGGAACTAATGAAAAACTGTTTTTT. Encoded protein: CASSYQFGTNEKLFF.

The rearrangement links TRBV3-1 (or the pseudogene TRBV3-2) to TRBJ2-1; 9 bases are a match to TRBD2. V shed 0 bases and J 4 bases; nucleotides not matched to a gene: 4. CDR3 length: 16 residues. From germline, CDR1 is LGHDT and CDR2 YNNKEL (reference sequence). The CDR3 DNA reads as TGTGCCAGCAGCCAAGACCTGGGACTAGCTTACAATGAGCAGTTCTTC. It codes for CASSQDLGLAYNEQFF.

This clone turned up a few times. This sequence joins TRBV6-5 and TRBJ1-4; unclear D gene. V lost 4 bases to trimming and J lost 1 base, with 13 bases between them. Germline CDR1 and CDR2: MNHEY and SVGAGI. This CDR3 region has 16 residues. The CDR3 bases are TGTGCCAGCAGTTTGGCCGGTGGGGTAACTAATGAAAAACTGTTTTTT. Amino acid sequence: CASSLAGGVTNEKLFF.

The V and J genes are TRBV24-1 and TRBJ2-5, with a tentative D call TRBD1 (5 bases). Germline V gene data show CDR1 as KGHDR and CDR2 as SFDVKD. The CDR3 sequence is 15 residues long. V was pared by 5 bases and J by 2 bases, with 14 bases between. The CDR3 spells CATSVGAAVQETQYF. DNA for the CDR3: TGTGCCACCAGTGTTGGGGCCGCGGTACAAGAGACCCAGTACTTC.

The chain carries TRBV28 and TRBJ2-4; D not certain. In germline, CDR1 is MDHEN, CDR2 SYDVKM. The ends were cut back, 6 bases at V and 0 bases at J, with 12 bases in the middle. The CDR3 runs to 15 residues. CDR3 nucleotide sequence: TGTGCCAGCAGGCGAACCGCGTTAGCCAAAAACATTCAGTACTTC. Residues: CASRRTALAKNIQYF.

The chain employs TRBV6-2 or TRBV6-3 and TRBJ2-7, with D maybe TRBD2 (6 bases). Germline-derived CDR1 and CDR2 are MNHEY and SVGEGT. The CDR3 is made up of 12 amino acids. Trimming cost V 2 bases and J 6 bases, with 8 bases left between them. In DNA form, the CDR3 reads TGTGCCAGCAGTTACCGGGGGTCCGAGCAGTACTTC. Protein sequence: CASSYRGSEQYF.

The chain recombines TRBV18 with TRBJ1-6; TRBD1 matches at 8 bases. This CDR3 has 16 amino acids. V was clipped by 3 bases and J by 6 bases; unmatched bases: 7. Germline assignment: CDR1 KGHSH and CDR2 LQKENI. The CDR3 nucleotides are TGTGCCAGCTCACCGGGCAGGGGGCGTAGTAATTCACCCCTCCACTTT. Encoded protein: CASSPGRGRSNSPLHF. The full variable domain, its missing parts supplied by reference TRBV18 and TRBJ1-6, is NAGVMQNPRHLVRRRGQEARLRCSPMKGHSHVYWYRQLPEEGLKFMVYLQKENIIDESGMPKERFSAEFPKEGPSILRIQQVVRGDSAAYFCASSPGRGRSNSPLHFGNGTRLTVT.

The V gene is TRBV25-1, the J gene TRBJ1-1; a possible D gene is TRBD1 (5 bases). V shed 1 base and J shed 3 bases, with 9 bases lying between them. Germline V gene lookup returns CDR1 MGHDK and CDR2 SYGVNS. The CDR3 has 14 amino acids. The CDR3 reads CASSELGQYTEAFF. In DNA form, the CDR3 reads TGTGCCAGCAGTGAATTGGGGCAGTACACTGAAGCTTTCTTT.

The CDR3 sequence: CASSFREAEDTQYF. The CDR3 DNA follows: TGCGCCAGCAGCTTTCGTGAGGCGGAAGATACGCAGTATTTT. The gene calls are TRBV5-1 and TRBJ2-3; D uncertain. V was trimmed by 2 bases and J by 5 bases, leaving 12 bases between them. The length of the CDR3 is 14 residues. From germline, CDR1 is SGHRS and CDR2 YFSETQ.

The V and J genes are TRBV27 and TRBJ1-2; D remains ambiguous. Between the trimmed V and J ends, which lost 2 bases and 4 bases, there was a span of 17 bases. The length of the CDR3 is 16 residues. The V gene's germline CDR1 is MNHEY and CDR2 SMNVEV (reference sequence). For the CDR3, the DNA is TGTGCCAGCAGTTTAAATGCCGGAGTGAGCCGCTATGGCTACACCTTC. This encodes CASSLNAGVSRYGYTF.